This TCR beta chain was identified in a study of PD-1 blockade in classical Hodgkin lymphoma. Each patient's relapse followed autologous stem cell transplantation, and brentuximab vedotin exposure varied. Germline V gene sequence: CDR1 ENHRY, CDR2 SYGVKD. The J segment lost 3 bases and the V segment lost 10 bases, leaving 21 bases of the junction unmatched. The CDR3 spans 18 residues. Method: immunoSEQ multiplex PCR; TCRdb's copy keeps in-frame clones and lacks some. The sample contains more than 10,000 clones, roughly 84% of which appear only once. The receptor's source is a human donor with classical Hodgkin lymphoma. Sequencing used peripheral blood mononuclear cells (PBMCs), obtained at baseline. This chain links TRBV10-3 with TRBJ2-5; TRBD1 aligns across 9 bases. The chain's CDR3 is CATTARKTGGKVEETQYF. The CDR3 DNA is TGTGCCACCACAGCCCGCAAGACAGGGGGTAAGGTAGAAGAGACCCAGTACTTC.